This TCR beta chain comes out of a study of shared clonotypes between healthy human individuals. Study-wide results and limits: The represented genetic and exposure-history diversity was limited by the small number of donors. Against clonotypes common to all four donors, non-shared ones had lower generation probabilities.

About this clone itself: Its antigen is unidentified.

V was pared by 2 bases and J by 8 bases, with 8 bases of the junction left unmatched. This CDR3 region has 14 residues. CDR1 and CDR2 (germline): SGHRS, YFSETQ. Splitting of CD4+ cells produced CD45RA+ naive and CD45RA-negative memory subsets. Using immunoSEQ multiplex PCR, the repertoire was profiled, and TCRdb retains in-frame clones only, with some absent. Of about 2.4 million clones in the sample, roughly 92% were seen once. The genes are TRBV5-1 and TRBJ2-5, with 8 bases matching TRBD2. Sequenced input: naive CD4+ T cells sorted from blood. Subset reported: CD45RA+ positively selected. The clonotype comes from a man aged 18 to 30 in good health. DNA of the CDR3: TGCGCCAGCAGCTTCAGCGGGGGCCCGGATACCCAGTACTTC. This sequence encodes CASSFSGGPDTQYF. The full variable domain, in which reference TRBV5-1 and TRBJ2-5 provide the parts outside the CDR3, is KAGVTQTPRYLIKTRGQQVTLSCSPISGHRSVSWYQQTPGQGLQFLFEYFSETQRNKGNFPGRFSGRQFSNSRSEMNVSTLELGDSALYLCASSFSGGPDTQYFGPGTRLLVL.